This is a list of T cell receptor beta chains from one sample in a study of blood T cell repertoires in COVID-19. The table came from immunoSEQ multiplex PCR; TCRdb's copy has only in-frame clones and leaves some out. Of some 15,000 clones listed, roughly three quarters are singletons. Sample: peripheral blood. The receptors here all came from a man in his fifties or sixties with acute or convalescent COVID-19. Both conserved end residues are trimmed from each CDR3. Expanded clones are given a class, and other clones once, few, many or no size at all.

V gene: TRBV15; clone size: .; J gene: TRBJ1-4; CDR3 protein: ATSFRQAGLLGKLF
V gene: TRBV13; clone size: few; J gene: TRBJ2-3; CDR3 protein: ASSLGSTSGRTDTQY
V gene: TRBV5-5; clone size: .; J gene: TRBJ1-1; CDR3 protein: ASSFRGQANTEAF
V gene: TRBV7-8; clone size: few; J gene: TRBJ1-1; CDR3 protein: ASSFGTEAF
V gene: TRBV19; clone size: .; J gene: TRBJ2-3; CDR3 protein: ASRGLAGGTDTQY
V gene: TRBV14; clone size: .; J gene: TRBJ2-4; CDR3 protein: ASSPGGTPMGIQY
V gene: TRBV29-1; clone size: .; J gene: TRBJ1-5; CDR3 protein: SVILGQSSNQPQH
V gene: TRBV7-2; clone size: few; J gene: TRBJ2-2; CDR3 protein: ASSLRDRANTGELF
V gene: TRBV5-4; clone size: .; J gene: TRBJ2-3; CDR3 protein: ASSDLGGVNADTQY
V gene: TRBV6-5; clone size: .; J gene: TRBJ1-5; CDR3 protein: ASRIAGNQPQH
V gene: TRBV4-1; clone size: once; J gene: TRBJ2-1; CDR3 protein: ASSQDQTSGWDEQF
V gene: TRBV2; clone size: once; J gene: TRBJ2-3; CDR3 protein: ASKQGGKDTQY
V gene: TRBV5-4; clone size: .; J gene: TRBJ2-3; CDR3 protein: ASSLGSGYTDTQY
V gene: TRBV7-9; clone size: .; J gene: TRBJ1-3; CDR3 protein: ASSLLTGASSGNTIY
V gene: TRBV2; clone size: .; J gene: TRBJ2-1; CDR3 protein: ASGRRLAAPEQF
V gene: TRBV4-3; clone size: .; J gene: TRBJ1-2; CDR3 protein: ASSQEGAGRGGYT
V gene: TRBV5-4; clone size: .; J gene: TRBJ2-1; CDR3 protein: ASSLTGTNNEQF
V gene: TRBV27; clone size: .; J gene: TRBJ2-4; CDR3 protein: ATRGGYIQY
V gene: TRBV5-1; clone size: .; J gene: TRBJ2-3; CDR3 protein: ASSFGGNVGTQY
V gene: TRBV19; clone size: .; J gene: TRBJ2-1; CDR3 protein: ASSIRTSGNQF
V gene: TRBV13; clone size: .; J gene: TRBJ2-1; CDR3 protein: ASSLRVGEQF
V gene: TRBV30; clone size: once; J gene: TRBJ2-2; CDR3 protein: AWSARQAGELF
V gene: TRBV7-2; clone size: .; J gene: TRBJ2-3; CDR3 protein: ASSDIGTSATDTQY
V gene: TRBV10-3; clone size: .; J gene: TRBJ1-4; CDR3 protein: AISSGQGSTKLF
V gene: TRBV19; clone size: .; J gene: TRBJ1-3; CDR3 protein: ASSALSSGNTIY
V gene: TRBV21-1; clone size: .; J gene: TRBJ2-7; CDR3 protein: ASSFRRSSYEQY
V gene: TRBV15; clone size: few; J gene: TRBJ1-1; CDR3 protein: ATGEVDTEAF
V gene: TRBV2; clone size: .; J gene: TRBJ2-1; CDR3 protein: ASSFILAGGSYNEQF
V gene: TRBV5-8; clone size: .; J gene: TRBJ2-6; CDR3 protein: ASSFSQGATGANVLT
V gene: TRBV15; clone size: .; J gene: TRBJ2-1; CDR3 protein: ATSRGGGTYNEQF
V gene: TRBV6-5; clone size: medium-sized; J gene: TRBJ1-5; CDR3 protein: ASSSRQGNQPQH
V gene: TRBV20-1; clone size: .; J gene: TRBJ1-4; CDR3 protein: SASSGATNEKLF
V gene: TRBV4-3; clone size: .; J gene: TRBJ1-2; CDR3 protein: ASSQDGASGYT
V gene: TRBV27; clone size: few; J gene: TRBJ1-1; CDR3 protein: ASSLLTTGATEAF
V gene: TRBV19; clone size: once; J gene: TRBJ2-3; CDR3 protein: ASSIAGETDTQY
V gene: TRBV28; clone size: .; J gene: TRBJ2-2; CDR3 protein: ASSFGFRPGTGELF
V gene: TRBV7-6; clone size: few; J gene: TRBJ2-1; CDR3 protein: ASSLEASGSRHEQF
V gene: TRBV3-1/TRBV3-2; clone size: .; J gene: TRBJ1-5; CDR3 protein: ASSGPGGSGVQPQH
V gene: TRBV6-2/TRBV6-3; clone size: .; J gene: TRBJ1-2; CDR3 protein: ASSPPAGRIYT